The rows below give T cell receptor beta chains drawn from one sample of a study of cytomegalovirus exposure and HLA in healthy donors. Method: immunoSEQ multiplex PCR; TCRdb's copy keeps in-frame clones and lacks some. Among fewer than 150,000 clones, approximately 80% were seen once, and the ten largest hold 1% to 1.5%. The material sequenced was PBMCs. These receptors all stem from a man aged 50 to 59 in good health and CMV-seronegative. Both conserved end residues are part of each CDR3. A D gene is named only where the DNA matches it firmly. Rows may omit the clone size; those that give it use once, few, many or a size class.

CDR3: CSGRTSGSWDEQFF
DNA: TGCAGCGGAAGGACTAGCGGGAGTTGGGATGAGCAGTTCTTC
V: TRBV29-1
D: TRBD2
size: .
J: TRBJ2-1

CDR3: CASSARLAGGSTDTQYF
DNA: TGTGCCAGCAGCGCCCGACTAGCGGGAGGAAGCACAGATACGCAGTATTTT
V: TRBV7-9
D: TRBD2
size: .
J: TRBJ2-3

CDR3: CASSSSVGTGELFF
DNA: TGTGCCAGCAGCTCTAGCGTAGGCACCGGGGAGCTGTTTTTT
V: TRBV7-2
D: .
size: .
J: TRBJ2-2

CDR3: CASSEAVKGAAQPQHF
DNA: TGTGCCAGCAGTGAAGCGGTCAAGGGGGCGGCCCAGCCCCAGCATTTT
V: TRBV2
D: TRBD1
size: .
J: TRBJ1-5

CDR3: CASSLVTGTREAFF
DNA: TGTGCCAGCAGCTTGGTCACAGGAACACGTGAAGCTTTCTTT
V: TRBV5-6
D: .
size: few
J: TRBJ1-1

CDR3: CASSQGTGSSYNEQFF
DNA: TGTGCCAGCAGCCAAGGCACAGGGAGCTCCTACAATGAGCAGTTCTTC
V: TRBV11-3
D: .
size: few
J: TRBJ2-1

CDR3: CASSLGGTRTYEQYF
DNA: TGTGCCAGCAGTTTGGGGGGGACAAGGACCTACGAGCAGTACTTC
V: TRBV28
D: .
size: .
J: TRBJ2-7

CDR3: CASSPTSGSSYEQYF
DNA: TGTGCCAGCAGCCCCACTAGCGGGAGTTCCTACGAGCAGTACTTC
V: TRBV28
D: TRBD2
size: .
J: TRBJ2-7

CDR3: CASSVRSQGAGNTIYF
DNA: TGTGCCAGCAGCGTAAGATCCCAAGGAGCTGGAAACACCATATATTTT
V: TRBV9
D: .
size: .
J: TRBJ1-3

CDR3: CASSLAGDRSEQFF
DNA: TGTGCCAGCAGCTTGGCAGGGGACAGAAGTGAGCAGTTCTTC
V: TRBV5-4
D: TRBD1
size: .
J: TRBJ2-1

CDR3: CASSLAATGAEAFF
DNA: TGTGCCAGCAGCTTAGCAGCGACAGGGGCTGAAGCTTTCTTT
V: TRBV7-9
D: TRBD1
size: .
J: TRBJ1-1

CDR3: CASSLPTGGSQPQHF
DNA: TGTGCCAGCAGTCTCCCGACGGGGGGGTCTCAGCCCCAGCATTTT
V: TRBV28
D: .
size: .
J: TRBJ1-5

CDR3: CASSLRETDTQYF
DNA: TGTGCCAGCAGCTTAAGGGAGACAGATACGCAGTATTTT
V: TRBV7-3
D: .
size: few
J: TRBJ2-3

CDR3: CASSPRTVVRDTQYF
DNA: TGTGCCAGCAGCCCGCGGACAGTAGTTCGGGATACGCAGTATTTT
V: TRBV7-8
D: .
size: few
J: TRBJ2-3

CDR3: CASSLAGGSSGANVLTF
DNA: TGTGCCAGCAGCTTAGCCGGGGGGAGCTCTGGGGCCAACGTCCTGACTTTC
V: TRBV7-2
D: TRBD2
size: .
J: TRBJ2-6

CDR3: CASSTQGFRGYTF
DNA: TGTGCCAGTAGTACACAGGGCTTTCGGGGCTACACCTTC
V: TRBV19
D: .
size: .
J: TRBJ1-2

CDR3: CASGIDSGNIQYF
DNA: TGTGCCAGTGGAATCGACTCGGGAAACATTCAGTACTTC
V: TRBV19
D: .
size: .
J: TRBJ2-4

CDR3: CASSVGGQGPNYGYTF
DNA: TGTGCCAGCAGCGTAGGCGGACAGGGTCCTAACTATGGCTACACCTTC
V: TRBV9
D: TRBD1
size: .
J: TRBJ1-2

CDR3: CAISDSSGANVLTF
DNA: TGTGCCATCAGTGACAGCTCTGGGGCCAACGTCCTGACTTTC
V: TRBV10-3
D: .
size: .
J: TRBJ2-6

CDR3: CASIWRPGGDTQYF
DNA: TGTGCCAGCATCTGGCGGCCCGGGGGAGATACGCAGTATTTT
V: TRBV2
D: .
size: .
J: TRBJ2-3

CDR3: CASTRGETQYF
DNA: TGTGCCAGCACGCGAGGAGAGACCCAGTACTTC
V: TRBV6-6
D: .
size: .
J: TRBJ2-5

CDR3: CASSRGLAGVTDTQYF
DNA: TGTGCCAGCAGCAGGGGACTAGCGGGAGTAACAGATACGCAGTATTTT
V: TRBV7-6
D: TRBD2
size: .
J: TRBJ2-3

CDR3: CASSLRVHEQFF
DNA: TGTGCCAGCAGCTTACGAGTCCATGAGCAGTTCTTC
V: TRBV7-6
D: .
size: .
J: TRBJ2-1

CDR3: CASSLAGGETQYF
DNA: TGTGCCAGCAGCTTGGCAGGGGGAGAGACCCAGTACTTC
V: TRBV5-6
D: TRBD1
size: .
J: TRBJ2-5

CDR3: CASSIGREGSQPQHF
DNA: TGTGCCAGTAGTATCGGAAGGGAAGGGAGTCAGCCCCAGCATTTT
V: TRBV19
D: .
size: few
J: TRBJ1-5

CDR3: CASRQAGTPNTGELFF
DNA: TGTGCCAGCAGGCAAGCCGGGACACCGAACACCGGGGAGCTGTTTTTT
V: TRBV28
D: .
size: .
J: TRBJ2-2

CDR3: CASSKTSGVGADTQYF
DNA: TGTGCCAGCAGCAAAACTAGCGGGGTGGGGGCAGATACGCAGTATTTT
V: TRBV5-4
D: TRBD2
size: few
J: TRBJ2-3

CDR3: CATSREGGRNEQFF
DNA: TGTGCCACCAGCAGAGAAGGAGGGAGGAATGAGCAGTTCTTC
V: TRBV15
D: .
size: .
J: TRBJ2-1

CDR3: CASSDEGVGNQPQHF
DNA: TGTGCCAGTTCCGACGAGGGGGTGGGCAATCAGCCCCAGCATTTT
V: TRBV19
D: .
size: .
J: TRBJ1-5

CDR3: CASSLSLGGSNQPQHF
DNA: TGCGCCAGCAGCCTTAGTCTGGGGGGGAGCAATCAGCCCCAGCATTTT
V: TRBV4-3
D: .
size: .
J: TRBJ1-5

CDR3: CASRETSGSYEQYF
DNA: TGTGCCAGTAGAGAGACTAGCGGATCCTACGAGCAGTACTTC
V: TRBV19
D: TRBD2
size: .
J: TRBJ2-7

CDR3: CASNWGGVTPEQYF
DNA: TGTGCCAGCAATTGGGGCGGCGTTACGCCCGAGCAGTACTTC
V: TRBV5-6
D: .
size: once
J: TRBJ2-7

CDR3: CASQPGAGVVYEQYF
DNA: TGTGCCAGCCAGCCGGGAGCGGGAGTCGTCTACGAGCAGTACTTC
V: TRBV27
D: TRBD2
size: .
J: TRBJ2-7

CDR3: CSVGQGATKNTEAFF
DNA: TGCAGCGTTGGCCAGGGCGCTACCAAGAACACTGAAGCTTTCTTT
V: TRBV29-1
D: .
size: .
J: TRBJ1-1

CDR3: CASSLVPSRLRAIPIQYF
DNA: TGTGCCAGCAGCTTAGTCCCCTCACGACTACGAGCAATCCCAATCCAGTACTTC
V: TRBV11-2
D: .
size: .
J: TRBJ2-7

CDR3: CSSSFGEAGELFF
DNA: TGTTCCAGCAGCTTTGGTGAGGCCGGGGAGCTGTTTTTT
V: TRBV7-9
D: .
size: few
J: TRBJ2-2

CDR3: CASSEGRGKPQHF
DNA: TGTGCCAGCAGTGAAGGCAGGGGAAAGCCCCAGCATTTT
V: TRBV2
D: .
size: .
J: TRBJ1-5

CDR3: CASSLAGGNEQFF
DNA: TGTGCTAGCAGCTTAGCGGGAGGCAATGAGCAGTTCTTC
V: TRBV7-7
D: TRBD2
size: .
J: TRBJ2-1

CDR3: CASRPPGGFTEAFF
DNA: TGTGCCAGCAGGCCGCCCGGTGGTTTTACTGAAGCTTTCTTT
V: TRBV7-2
D: .
size: .
J: TRBJ1-1

CDR3: CASSFGQGFSYEQYF
DNA: TGTGCCAGCAGTTTCGGACAGGGATTTTCCTACGAGCAGTACTTC
V: TRBV27
D: TRBD1
size: .
J: TRBJ2-7

CDR3: CASSQGTVPGYTEAFF
DNA: TGCGCCAGCAGCCAAGGGACCGTTCCAGGGTATACTGAAGCTTTCTTT
V: TRBV4-1
D: .
size: .
J: TRBJ1-1

CDR3: CAIHTGTDRLEQFF
DNA: TGTGCCATCCACACCGGGACAGACCGTTTGGAGCAGTTCTTC
V: TRBV10-3
D: TRBD1
size: .
J: TRBJ2-1

CDR3: CASSLVAGARDQYF
DNA: TGCGCCAGCAGCTTGGTGGCAGGGGCTCGGGATCAGTACTTC
V: TRBV5-1
D: .
size: .
J: TRBJ2-4

CDR3: CASSLGPSGRAHTYNEQFF
DNA: TGTGCCAGCAGCTTAGGCCCTAGCGGGAGGGCCCACACTTACAATGAGCAGTTCTTC
V: TRBV11-3
D: TRBD2
size: .
J: TRBJ2-1

CDR3: CASSFRGQGLDGYTF
DNA: TGTGCCAGCAGTTTTCGCGGACAGGGTTTAGATGGCTACACCTTC
V: TRBV28
D: TRBD1
size: .
J: TRBJ1-2

CDR3: CSVEDLAGVRYEQFF
DNA: TGCAGCGTTGAAGATCTAGCGGGAGTTCGGTATGAGCAGTTCTTC
V: TRBV29-1
D: TRBD2
size: .
J: TRBJ2-1

CDR3: CASRPGQVRNYGYTF
DNA: TGTGCCAGCAGGCCGGGACAGGTTCGAAACTATGGCTACACCTTC
V: TRBV27
D: TRBD1
size: once
J: TRBJ1-2

CDR3: CASSMMRDTEAFF
DNA: TGTGCCAGTAGTATGATGCGGGACACTGAAGCTTTCTTT
V: TRBV19
D: .
size: .
J: TRBJ1-1

CDR3: CASSKALSGRAFSGELFF
DNA: TGTGCCAGCAGCAAAGCGCTTAGCGGGAGGGCCTTTAGCGGGGAGCTGTTTTTT
V: TRBV21-1
D: .
size: once
J: TRBJ2-2

CDR3: CASTRGQRNTEAFF
DNA: TGTGCCAGCACTCGCGGACAGAGGAACACTGAAGCTTTCTTT
V: TRBV2
D: .
size: once
J: TRBJ1-1

CDR3: CASSPPGTGTSPLHF
DNA: TGTGCCAGCAGTCCCCCCGGGACAGGAACTTCACCCCTCCACTTT
V: TRBV6-5
D: TRBD1
size: once
J: TRBJ1-6

CDR3: CASNLREKLFF
DNA: TGTGCCAGCAATCTGAGGGAAAAACTGTTTTTT
V: TRBV28
D: .
size: .
J: TRBJ1-4

CDR3: CASSSGDTRGTIYF
DNA: TGTGCCAGCAGCTCAGGGGACACCCGGGGCACCATATATTTT
V: TRBV6-1
D: .
size: .
J: TRBJ1-3

CDR3: CASSPPGAGAGEQCF
DNA: TGTGCCAGCTCACCACCTGGAGCGGGAGCGGGCGAGCAGTGCTTC
V: TRBV18
D: TRBD2
size: few
J: TRBJ2-7

CDR3: CASSSLAGAETQYF
DNA: TGTGCCAGCAGCTCACTAGCGGGAGCAGAGACCCAGTACTTC
V: TRBV7-2
D: TRBD2
size: .
J: TRBJ2-5